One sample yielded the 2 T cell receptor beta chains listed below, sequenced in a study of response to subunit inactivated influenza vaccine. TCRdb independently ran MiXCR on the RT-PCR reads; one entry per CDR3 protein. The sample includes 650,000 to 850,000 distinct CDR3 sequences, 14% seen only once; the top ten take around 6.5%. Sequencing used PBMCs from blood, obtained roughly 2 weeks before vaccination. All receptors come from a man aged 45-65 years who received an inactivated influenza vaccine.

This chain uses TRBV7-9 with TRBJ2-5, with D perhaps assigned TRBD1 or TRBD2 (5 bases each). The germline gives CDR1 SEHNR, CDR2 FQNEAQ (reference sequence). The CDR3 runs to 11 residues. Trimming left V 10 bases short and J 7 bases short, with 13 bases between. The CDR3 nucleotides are TGTGCCATGGGGGATGATAGGACCCAGTACTTC. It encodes CAMGDDRTQYF.

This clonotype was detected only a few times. For the CDR3, the DNA is TGCGCCAGCAGCCAAGAGACGTATCATTCACCCCTCCACTTT. Protein product: CASSQETYHSPLHF. This sequence joins TRBV4-3 and TRBJ1-6; D ambiguous. The V and J ends lost 0 bases and 8 bases respectively, with 8 bases between them. The CDR3 has 14 residues. Per the germline V gene, CDR1 is LGHNA and CDR2 is YSLEER.